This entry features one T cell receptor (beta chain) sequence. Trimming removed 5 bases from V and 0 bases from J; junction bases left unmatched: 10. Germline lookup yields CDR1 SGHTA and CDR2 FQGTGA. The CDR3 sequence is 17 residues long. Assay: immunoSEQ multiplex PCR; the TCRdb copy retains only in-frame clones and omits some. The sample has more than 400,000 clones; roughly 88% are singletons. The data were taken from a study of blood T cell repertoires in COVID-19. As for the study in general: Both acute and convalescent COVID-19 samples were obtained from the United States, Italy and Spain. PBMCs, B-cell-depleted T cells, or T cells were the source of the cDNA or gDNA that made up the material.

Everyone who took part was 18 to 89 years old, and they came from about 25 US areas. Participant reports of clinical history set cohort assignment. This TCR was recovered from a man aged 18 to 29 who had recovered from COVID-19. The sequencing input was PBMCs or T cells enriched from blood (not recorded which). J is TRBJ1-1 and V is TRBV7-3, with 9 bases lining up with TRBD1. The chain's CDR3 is CASSIPGTGSMNTEAFF. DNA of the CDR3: TGTGCCAGCAGCATCCCCGGGACAGGGAGCATGAACACTGAAGCTTTCTTT. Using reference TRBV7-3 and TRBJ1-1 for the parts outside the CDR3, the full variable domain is GAGVSQTPSNKVTEKGKYVELRCDPISGHTALYWYRQSLGQGPEFLIYFQGTGAADDSGLPNDRFFAVRPEGSVSTLKIQRTERGDSAVYLCASSIPGTGSMNTEAFFGQGTRLTVV.